The 26 T cell receptor beta chains below come from one sample, sequenced in a study of a mutant IDH1 vaccine in newly diagnosed glioma. Described time point: baseline, week 1 (first vaccination visit). Treatment indicated: pre-vaccination baseline after standard-of-care therapy. Measured with immunoSEQ multiplex PCR; TCRdb has only the in-frame clones, and not every one. The top ten clones hold approximately 2.6% of a sample with tens of thousands of clones, about 86% of them seen once. The sample here was PBMCs, taken from a glioma patient treated with radiotherapy, temozolomide or both. The origin of the receptors is a young man with glioma.

The chain links TRBV19 to TRBJ1-1; D call uncertain. V dropped 4 bases and J dropped 3 bases, with 15 bases sitting between them. From germline, CDR1 is LNHDA and CDR2 SQIVND (reference sequence). CDR3 length: 15 residues. The CDR3 reads CASSRQAPRDTEAFF. The CDR3 DNA follows: TGTGCCAGTAGTAGGCAGGCGCCAAGGGACACTGAAGCTTTCTTT.

The CDR3 bases are TGTGCCAGCAGCCCCGACAGGACAGACTCTGGAAACACCATATATTTT. As protein: CASSPDRTDSGNTIYF. The chain links TRBV7-8 to TRBJ1-3, with TRBD1 as a possible D gene (6 bases). There are 16 residues in the CDR3. Trimming took off 5 bases at V and 0 bases at J, with 14 bases between the two ends. Per the germline V gene, CDR1 is SGHVS and CDR2 is FQNEAQ.

The chain uses TRBV18 and TRBJ2-5; D is unresolved. The germline CDR1 and CDR2 sequences are KGHSH and LQKENI. The CDR3 contains 15 residues. Trimming removed 1 base at V and 4 bases at J, with 13 bases between. The CDR3 is CASSPRQTEGETQYF. As DNA, the CDR3 is TGTGCCAGCTCACCACGGCAGACTGAAGGAGAGACCCAGTACTTC.

The chain couples TRBV12-5 to TRBJ2-1; D possibly corresponds to TRBD2 (6 bases). V was clipped by 7 bases and J by 0 bases, with 16 bases between them. CDR3 length: 16 amino acids. CDR1 and CDR2 (germline): LGHNT, FRNRAP. The CDR3 DNA reads TGTGCTAGTGCTAACAACGTCGGGGGCTCCTACAATGAGCAGTTCTTC. This codes for CASANNVGGSYNEQFF.

This rearrangement joins TRBV5-5 to TRBJ2-1; 9 positions agree with TRBD2. The CDR3 has 15 residues. CDR1 is SGHKS, CDR2 YYEKEE, per germline (reference sequence). The junction had 2 bases not matched to a gene; V was cut back by 4 bases and J by 0 bases. The CDR3 is CASSAGGSSYNEQFF. CDR3 DNA sequence: TGTGCCAGCAGCGCGGGGGGGAGCTCCTACAATGAGCAGTTCTTC. Supplemented by reference TRBV5-5 and TRBJ2-1, the full variable domain reads DAGVTQSPTHLIKTRGQQVTLRCSPISGHKSVSWYQQVLGQGPQFIFQYYEKEERGRGNFPDRFSARQFPNYSSELNVNALLLGDSALYLCASSAGGSSYNEQFFGPGTRLTVL.

CDR3 sequence (DNA): TGTGCCAGCAGCTTAGTCGGGGGGGCATGGGAGACCCAGTACTTC. Translation: CASSLVGGAWETQYF. The chain has TRBV7-2 and TRBJ2-5, with TRBD2 identical over 8 bases. The trim removed 1 base at V and 5 bases at J, leaving 6 bases unmatched. Germline values: CDR1 SGHTA, CDR2 FQGNSA. The CDR3 contains 15 residues.

This clone was seen a few times. This chain links TRBV7-8 with TRBJ2-7; D may be TRBD1 (6 bases). The CDR3 sequence is 17 residues long. The V gene's germline CDR1 is SGHVS and CDR2 FQNEAQ. Trimming pared 5 bases from V and 4 bases from J, leaving 24 bases between. CDR3 sequence (DNA): TGTGCCAGCAGCCGCCTCGATGGACTGACAGGACCTTACGAGCAGTACTTC. It translates to CASSRLDGLTGPYEQYF. The whole variable domain, filled in from reference TRBV7-8 and TRBJ2-7, reads GAGVSQSPRYKVAKRGQDVALRCDPISGHVSLFWYQQALGQGPEFLTYFQNEAQLDKSGLPSDRFFAERPEGSVSTLKIQRTQQEDSAVYLCASSRLDGLTGPYEQYFGPGTRLTVT.

The chain employs TRBV7-9 and TRBJ1-2, with 7 bases aligning to TRBD1. This CDR3 has 14 amino acids. J gave up 8 bases and V 1 base, and 7 bases lay outside the gene matches. The germline V gene encodes CDR1 SEHNR and CDR2 FQNEAQ (reference sequence). The CDR3 DNA sequence: TGTGCCAGCAGCTTAGTTGGGACAGTGGAAGGCTACACCTTC. Protein: CASSLVGTVEGYTF. The full variable domain, with the rest looked up from reference TRBV7-9 and TRBJ1-2, is DTGVSQNPRHKITKRGQNVTFRCDPISEHNRLYWYRQTLGQGPEFLTYFQNEAQLEKSRLLSDRFSAERPKGSFSTLEIQRTEQGDSAMYLCASSLVGTVEGYTFGSGTRLTVV.

The V and J genes are TRBV11-2 and TRBJ2-1; tentatively, D is TRBD1 (6 bases). Trimming pared 3 bases from V and 3 bases from J, leaving 12 bases between. Germline lookup yields CDR1 SGHAT and CDR2 FQNNGV. This CDR3 region has 15 residues. CDR3 sequence: CASSFTGSGYNEQFF. CDR3 DNA: TGTGCCAGCAGCTTCACAGGGTCGGGCTACAATGAGCAGTTCTTC.

This clone showed up just a few times. The rearrangement joins TRBV19 to TRBJ1-5, with TRBD1 matching over 7 bases. This CDR3 spans 14 amino acids. Germline V gives CDR1 LNHDA, CDR2 SQIVND (reference sequence). With 3 bases clipped from V and 5 bases from J, the junction kept 4 bases outside the gene matches. The CDR3 nucleotides are TGTGCCAGTAGTATCGGGACAGTAGATCAGCCCCAGCATTTT. Encoded protein: CASSIGTVDQPQHF.

The V call is TRBV9, the J call TRBJ2-1; 7 bases line up with TRBD2. V trimming: 0 bases; J trimming: 0 bases; junction bases outside the gene matches: 0. The CDR3 consists of 15 residues. Germline V gene data show CDR1 as SGDLS and CDR2 as YYNGEE. The CDR3 reads CASSVAGGSYNEQFF. CDR3 nucleotide sequence: TGTGCCAGCAGCGTAGCGGGGGGCTCCTACAATGAGCAGTTCTTC.

The chain has TRBV10-2 and TRBJ2-1, with 14 bases fitting TRBD2. Trimming at V came to 4 bases and at J to 6 bases, leaving 5 bases not matched to a gene. CDR1 is WSHSY, CDR2 SAAADI, per germline. This CDR3 contains 16 residues. The CDR3 loop is CASSAPTSGGANEQFF. CDR3 bases: TGCGCCAGCAGTGCCCCGACTAGCGGGGGGGCCAATGAGCAGTTCTTC.

Note on this clone: One junction end disagrees with the germline gene, perhaps due to a read error. In the same sample, other DNA sequences code for this CDR3. V is TRBV4-2 and J is TRBJ2-2, with 9 bases aligning to TRBD2. Germline V gene sequence: CDR1 LGHNA, CDR2 YNFKEQ. This CDR3 region has 18 residues. CDR3 sequence reads: CASSQDGAGGPNTGELFF. The CDR3 region has the DNA TGTGCCAGCAGCCAAGATGGGGCGGGGGGGCCTAACACCGGAGAGCTGTTTTTT.

This chain links TRBV6-6 with TRBJ2-1, with TRBD2 as a possible D gene (5 bases). Germline V gene data show CDR1 as MNHNY and CDR2 as SVGAGI (reference sequence). The germline V and J ends were trimmed by 5 bases and 3 bases, with 17 bases remaining between them. CDR3 length equals 16 residues. CDR3 sequence: CASSIPGVPFYNEQFF. The CDR3 coding sequence is TGTGCCAGCAGTATCCCCGGGGTCCCATTCTACAATGAGCAGTTCTTC.

This chain uses TRBV10-2 with TRBJ1-5; 8 positions agree with TRBD1. CDR1 WSHSY and CDR2 SAAADI come from the germline V gene. J was trimmed by 4 bases and V by 6 bases; bases with no gene match: 5. The CDR3 is 14 residues long. For the CDR3, the DNA is TGCGCCAGCAGGGAGGGACAGGTTAATCAGCCCCAGCATTTT. The encoded protein is CASREGQVNQPQHF.

The rearrangement uses TRBV2 and TRBJ1-5, with D perhaps TRBD1 (5 bases). The CDR3 contains 15 residues. The germline V gene encodes CDR1 SNHLY and CDR2 FYNNEI. V dropped 6 bases and J dropped 8 bases, with 20 bases sitting between them. The CDR3 DNA reads TGTGCCAGCAGCGCCGGCCGGGGGGGAAGCGAGCCCCAGCATTTT. Translating it yields CASSAGRGGSEPQHF. Filled out from reference TRBV2 and TRBJ1-5, the complete variable domain reads EPEVTQTPSHQVTQMGQEVILRCVPISNHLYFYWYRQILGQKVEFLVSFYNNEISEKSEIFDDQFSVERPDGSNFTLKIRSTKLEDSAMYFCASSAGRGGSEPQHFGDGTRLSIL.

The chain couples TRBV7-8 to TRBJ1-1; D is possibly TRBD1 (6 bases). Trimming cost V 4 bases and J 1 base, with 13 bases left between them. CDR3 length: 15 amino acids. CDR1 SGHVS and CDR2 FQNEAQ come from the germline V gene. The CDR3 DNA reads as TGTGCCAGCAGCTCGCCGGGACATTCGAACACTGAAGCTTTCTTT. Its translation is CASSSPGHSNTEAFF.

The chain joins TRBV2 to TRBJ1-2, with 7 bases that match TRBD1. V shed 7 bases and J 4 bases; nucleotides not matched to a gene: 12. CDR1 and CDR2 from the germline V gene are SNHLY and FYNNEI. The CDR3 sequence is 15 residues long. The CDR3 sequence: CASTTGTVLGYGYTF. The DNA for the CDR3 is TGTGCCAGCACCACCGGGACAGTTCTTGGCTATGGCTACACCTTC.

The rearrangement links TRBV5-1 to TRBJ2-1, with a possible D match to TRBD1 (6 bases). The V gene lost 3 bases and the J gene lost 0 bases, with 13 bases spanning the gap. CDR1 and CDR2 from the germline V gene are SGHRS and YFSETQ. This CDR3 contains 16 residues. CDR3 sequence: CASSYRDTSSYNEQFF. The CDR3 DNA reads as TGCGCCAGCAGCTACAGGGACACAAGCTCCTACAATGAGCAGTTCTTC.

This clone was seen only a few times. The V gene is TRBV10-1, the J gene TRBJ1-1; no clear D gene. CDR1 WNHNN and CDR2 SYGVQD come from the germline V gene (reference sequence). The CDR3 sequence is 13 residues long. V lost 0 bases, J lost 6 bases, and 8 bases lay in between. CDR3 nucleotide sequence: TGCGCCAGCAGTGAGTCTGGCATTTCTGAAGCTTTCTTT. Protein sequence: CASSESGISEAFF.

The chain carries TRBV6-4 and TRBJ2-1, with D possibly being TRBD2 (6 bases). Germline CDR1 MRHNA, CDR2 SNTAGT. Trimming cost V 0 bases and J 0 bases, with 6 bases left between them. This CDR3 has 15 amino acids. The CDR3 DNA is TGTGCCAGCAGTGACTCTAGCGGCTCCTACAATGAGCAGTTCTTC. This codes for CASSDSSGSYNEQFF.

V usage is TRBV6-6 and J usage is TRBJ2-1, with 11 bases matching TRBD1. The CDR3 sequence is 16 residues long. J lost 4 bases, V lost 5 bases, and 7 bases had no gene match. Germline loops: CDR1 MNHNY, CDR2 SVGAGI (reference sequence). CDR3 sequence (DNA): TGTGCCAGCAGTGGATCCGGGACAGGGGGTTACAATGAGCAGTTCTTC. Amino acids: CASSGSGTGGYNEQFF.

The chain recombines TRBV6-5 with TRBJ2-7, with no clear D. The germline V gene encodes CDR1 MNHEY and CDR2 SVGAGI. This CDR3 has 13 amino acids. The V and J ends lost 2 bases and 3 bases respectively, with 8 bases between them. The CDR3 nucleotides read TGTGCCAGCAGTTACCGCAGGAGCTACGAGCAGTACTTC. Its translation is CASSYRRSYEQYF.

The chain is built from TRBV19 and TRBJ1-2; D possibly corresponds to TRBD1 (6 bases). Trimming took 8 bases from V and 1 from J, leaving 8 bases between them. The CDR3 runs to 12 residues. Germline V lookup: CDR1 LNHDA, CDR2 SQIVND (reference sequence). The DNA of the CDR3 is TGTGCCAGTCGGACAGATAACTATGGCTACACCTTC. Residues: CASRTDNYGYTF.

This clone was found once. The genes are TRBV5-1 and TRBJ1-2; TRBD1 agrees at 9 bases. CDR3 length: 14 amino acids. From germline, CDR1 is SGHRS and CDR2 YFSETQ. The junction had 6 bases not matched to a gene; V was cut back by 7 bases and J by 2 bases. This chain's CDR3 is CASDTGTGNYGYTF. The DNA for the CDR3 is TGCGCCAGCGATACAGGGACAGGGAACTATGGCTACACCTTC.

The chain uses TRBV28 and TRBJ2-7, with a tentative D call TRBD2 (5 bases). Germline V CDR1 and CDR2: MDHEN, SYDVKM. Deletions cut 4 bases from V and 3 bases from J, with 13 bases between. CDR3 length: 14 residues. CDR3 nucleotides: TGTGCCAGCAGTTCCGGGATTACCAGCTACGAGCAGTACTTC. Amino acids: CASSSGITSYEQYF. The whole variable domain, remainder taken from reference TRBV28 and TRBJ2-7, is DVKVTQSSRYLVKRTGEKVFLECVQDMDHENMFWYRQDPGLGLRLIYFSYDVKMKEKGDIPEGYSVSREKKERFSLILESASTNQTSMYLCASSSGITSYEQYFGPGTRLTVT.